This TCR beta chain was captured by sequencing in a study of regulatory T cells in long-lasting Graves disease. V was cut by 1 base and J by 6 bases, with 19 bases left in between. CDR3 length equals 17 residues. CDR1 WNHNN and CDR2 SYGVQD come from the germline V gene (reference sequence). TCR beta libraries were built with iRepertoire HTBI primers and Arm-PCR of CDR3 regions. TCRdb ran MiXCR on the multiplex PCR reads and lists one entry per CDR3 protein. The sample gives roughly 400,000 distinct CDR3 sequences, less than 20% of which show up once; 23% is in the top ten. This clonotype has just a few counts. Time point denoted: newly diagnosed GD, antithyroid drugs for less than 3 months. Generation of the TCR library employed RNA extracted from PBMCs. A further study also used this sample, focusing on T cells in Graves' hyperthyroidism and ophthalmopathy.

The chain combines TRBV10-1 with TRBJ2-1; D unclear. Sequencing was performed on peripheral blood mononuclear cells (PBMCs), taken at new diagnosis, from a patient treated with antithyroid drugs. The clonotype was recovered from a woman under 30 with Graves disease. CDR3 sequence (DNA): TGCGCCAGCAGTGAGTTTGCTAGATCTGTCGGCGGCAATGAGCAGTTCTTC. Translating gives CASSEFARSVGGNEQFF.